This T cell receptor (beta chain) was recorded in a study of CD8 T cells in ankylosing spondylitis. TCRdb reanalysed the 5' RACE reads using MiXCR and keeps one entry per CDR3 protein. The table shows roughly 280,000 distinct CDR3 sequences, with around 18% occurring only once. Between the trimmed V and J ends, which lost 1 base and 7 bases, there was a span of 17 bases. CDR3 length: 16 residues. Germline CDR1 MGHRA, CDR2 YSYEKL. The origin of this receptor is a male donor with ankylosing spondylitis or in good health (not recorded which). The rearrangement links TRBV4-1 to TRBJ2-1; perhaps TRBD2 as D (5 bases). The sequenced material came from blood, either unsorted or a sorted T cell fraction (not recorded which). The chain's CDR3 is CASSQVLVASGNEQFF. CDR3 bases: TGCGCCAGCAGCCAAGTGCTGGTAGCGAGTGGGAATGAGCAGTTCTTC.